This TCR beta chain was sequenced in a study of CD8+ T cells in alopecia areata. Study information: Dosing with tofacitinib proceeded for 6 to 18 months, followed by 6 months off drug.

The CDR3 covers 14 residues. The V gene's germline CDR1 is SGHRS and CDR2 YFSETQ. V was clipped by 2 bases and J by 5 bases, with 13 bases between them. As the sequencing template, cDNA was produced by extracting RNA and reverse transcribing it. Sequencing used immunoSEQ multiplex PCR; TCRdb keeps in-frame clones, though not all of them. The sample lists nearly 200,000 clones, about three fifths occurring once. Treatment given: oral pan-JAK inhibitor, 5-10 mg twice daily. The study team obtained lesional scalp punch biopsies and peripheral blood from alopecia areata patients. Sample: CD4+ T cells sorted from blood, taken at week 24, from a patient treated with tofacitinib. The clonotype comes from a human donor with alopecia areata. The J gene is TRBJ2-5, the V gene TRBV5-1; no definite D call. CDR3 sequence: CASSFILGEETQYF. CDR3 DNA: TGCGCCAGCAGCTTTATCCTGGGTGAGGAGACCCAGTACTTC. Full variable domain (outside the CDR3, taken from reference TRBV5-1 and TRBJ2-5): KAGVTQTPRYLIKTRGQQVTLSCSPISGHRSVSWYQQTPGQGLQFLFEYFSETQRNKGNFPGRFSGRQFSNSRSEMNVSTLELGDSALYLCASSFILGEETQYFGPGTRLLVL.